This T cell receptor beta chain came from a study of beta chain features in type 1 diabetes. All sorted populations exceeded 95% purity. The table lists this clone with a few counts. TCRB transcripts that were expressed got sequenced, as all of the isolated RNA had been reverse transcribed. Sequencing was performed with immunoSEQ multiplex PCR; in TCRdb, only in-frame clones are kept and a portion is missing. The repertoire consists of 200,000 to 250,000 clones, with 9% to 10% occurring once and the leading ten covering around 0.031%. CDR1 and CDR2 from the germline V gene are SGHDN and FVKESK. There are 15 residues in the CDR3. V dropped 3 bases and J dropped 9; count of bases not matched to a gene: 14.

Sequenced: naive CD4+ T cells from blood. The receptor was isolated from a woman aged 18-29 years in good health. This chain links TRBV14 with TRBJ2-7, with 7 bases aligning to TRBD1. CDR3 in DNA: TGTGCCAGCAGCCACGGACAGGAGACTCTACGAGGGCAGTACTTC. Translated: CASSHGQETLRGQYF.